This passage covers 19 T cell receptor beta chains from one sample sequenced in a study of CD8+ T cells in alopecia areata. TCR sequencing used cDNA made by reverse transcription of extracted RNA. TCRdb's copy holds only in-frame clones and misses some; the assay was immunoSEQ multiplex PCR. The sample shows more than 200,000 clones, around 65% of them seen only once. Treatment described: oral pan-JAK inhibitor, 5-10 mg twice daily. The source material was CD4+ T cells sorted from blood, sampled at approximately week 42, from a patient treated with tofacitinib. The receptors shown here come from a human donor with alopecia areata.

V gene TRBV6-5 combines with J gene TRBJ2-2; no definite D call. Between the trimmed V and J ends, which lost 5 bases and 6 bases, there was a span of 13 bases. Germline V gene lookup returns CDR1 MNHEY and CDR2 SVGAGI. The CDR3 runs 14 residues. This CDR3 reads CASSNPLYPGELFF. Written as DNA, the CDR3 is TGTGCCAGCAGTAACCCATTATACCCCGGGGAGCTGTTTTTT.

V gene TRBV25-1 combines with J gene TRBJ2-7; D may be TRBD1 (6 bases). CDR1 and CDR2 from the germline V gene are MGHDK and SYGVNS. CDR3 length equals 14 residues. Trimming took off 0 bases at V and 4 bases at J, with 10 bases between the two ends. CDR3: CASSEYAQGYEQYF. The CDR3 coding sequence is TGTGCCAGCAGTGAATATGCACAGGGTTACGAGCAGTACTTC.

The J gene is TRBJ1-4, the V gene TRBV5-1; D is possibly TRBD1 (6 bases). The CDR3 is made up of 13 amino acids. Germline-derived CDR1 and CDR2 are SGHRS and YFSETQ. Trimming left V 4 bases short and J 10 bases short, with 14 bases between. CDR3 in amino acids: CASSLQQGGKLFF. The DNA of the CDR3 is TGCGCCAGCAGCCTACAACAGGGAGGAAAACTGTTTTTT.

The chain employs TRBV14 and TRBJ1-1; 9 bases are a match to TRBD1. CDR3 length equals 13 residues. The germline V gene encodes CDR1 SGHDN and CDR2 FVKESK. J lost 7 bases, V lost 0 bases, and 0 bases had no gene match. CDR3 protein: CASSQETGGEAFF. DNA for the CDR3: TGTGCCAGCAGCCAAGAGACAGGGGGTGAAGCTTTCTTT.

The chain recombines TRBV4-3 with TRBJ1-1; D might be TRBD1 (5 bases). The germline CDR1 and CDR2 sequences are LGHNA and YSLEER. CDR3 length: 15 residues. V shed 1 base and J shed 4 bases, with 13 bases lying between them. DNA of the CDR3: TGCGCCAGCAGCCAAGTTGAGGGGTTACGCACTGAAGCTTTCTTT. This codes for CASSQVEGLRTEAFF.

This clone has only a few counts. The chain has TRBV7-2 and TRBJ1-2; possibly TRBD1 for D (5 bases). Per the germline V gene, CDR1 is SGHTA and CDR2 is FQGNSA. V was shortened by 5 bases and J by 1 base, with 8 bases between the two germline ends. CDR3 length equals 13 residues. The DNA of the CDR3 is TGTGCCAGCAGCCCAGACAGTAACTATGGCTACACCTTC. This translates into CASSPDSNYGYTF.

V is TRBV29-1 and J is TRBJ2-7; a possible D gene is TRBD1 (6 bases). V was clipped by 6 bases and J by 2 bases, with 11 bases between them. Germline CDR1 and CDR2: SQVTM and ANQGSEA. The CDR3 is made up of 12 amino acids. As DNA, the CDR3 is TGCAGCGTCCGGGACACCCCCTACGAGCAGTACTTC. It translates to CSVRDTPYEQYF.

There are many counts of this clone. The chain links TRBV5-4 to TRBJ2-1; 7 bases align to TRBD1. This CDR3 is built from 14 residues. After removal of 3 bases from V and 7 bases from J, the junction contained 7 bases not matched to a gene. Germline V gene sequence: CDR1 SGHNT, CDR2 YYREEE (reference sequence). The CDR3 DNA is TGTGCCAGCAGCTCCGGGACAGCTGGGAATGAGCAGTTCTTC. This gives the protein CASSSGTAGNEQFF.

The J gene is TRBJ2-7, the V gene TRBV7-9; possibly TRBD2 for D (6 bases). This CDR3 region has 14 residues. The germline CDR1 and CDR2 sequences are SEHNR and FQNEAQ (reference sequence). With 5 bases removed from V and 2 bases from J, the gap between germline ends came to 13 bases. CDR3 bases: TGTGCCAGCAGCCCCAGACTAGGCCCCTACGAGCAGTACTTC. Amino acids: CASSPRLGPYEQYF.

The CDR3: CASSYRGGLDTGELFF. The CDR3 region has the DNA TGTGCCAGCAGCTATCGGGGGGGCCTGGACACCGGGGAGCTGTTTTTT. This chain links TRBV11-1 with TRBJ2-2; 8 bases align to TRBD2. The CDR3 contains 16 residues. The germline CDR1 and CDR2 sequences are SGHAT and FQDESV (reference sequence). Trimming at V came to 4 bases and at J to 3 bases, leaving 7 bases not matched to a gene.

The J gene is TRBJ1-6, the V gene TRBV2; 8 nucleotides match TRBD1. The CDR3 length is 12 residues. Germline V gene sequence: CDR1 SNHLY, CDR2 FYNNEI. Trimming removed 8 bases from V and 10 bases from J; junction bases left unmatched: 4. CDR3 sequence (DNA): TGTGCCAGCCAGGGGGCAAAGTCACCCCTCCACTTT. It translates to CASQGAKSPLHF.

There are a few counts of this clone. This rearrangement joins TRBV6-1 to TRBJ2-7, with D uncertain. The CDR3 runs to 12 residues. Germline CDR1 and CDR2: MNHNS and SASEGT. The ends were cut back, 6 bases at V and 2 bases at J, with 8 bases in the middle. The CDR3, as DNA: TGTGCCAGCAGGCAGTCTACCTACGAGCAGTACTTC. It encodes CASRQSTYEQYF.

Of note for this clone: Its ends do not fully match the called genes, so a read error is possible. This chain links TRBV7-2 with TRBJ2-7; 10 nucleotides match TRBD2. The CDR3 spans 13 residues. Per germline, CDR1 SGHTA and CDR2 FQGNSA. DNA of the CDR3: TGTGCCACCAGCCAGTGGGCTAGCGGGGGCATGTACTTC. Residues: CATSQWASGGMYF.

The V call is TRBV29-1, the J call TRBJ1-4; D is perhaps TRBD1 (5 bases). This CDR3 is 17 amino acids long. Germline V lookup: CDR1 SQVTM, CDR2 ANQGSEA. Trimming took off 6 bases at V and 0 bases at J, with 20 bases between the two ends. The CDR3 loop is CSVQVHQGSTTNEKLFF. The CDR3 coding sequence is TGCAGCGTGCAGGTCCATCAGGGAAGCACAACTAATGAAAAACTGTTTTTT.

This clone was recorded a few times. The chain joins TRBV4-3 to TRBJ2-7; D may be TRBD1 (6 bases). The CDR3 has 16 amino acids. Trimming stripped 0 bases from V and 0 bases from J, with 12 bases between. The germline CDR1 and CDR2 sequences are LGHNA and YSLEER. The CDR3 is CASSQEAGARSYEQYF. The CDR3 coding sequence is TGCGCCAGCAGCCAAGAGGCAGGGGCGCGCTCCTACGAGCAGTACTTC.

The rearrangement links TRBV7-2 to TRBJ1-2; 7 bases align to TRBD1. The CDR3 runs to 15 residues. J lost 7 bases, V lost 2 bases, and 10 bases had no gene match. Germline V gene data show CDR1 as SGHTA and CDR2 as FQGNSA. Here the CDR3 reads CASSLIPDRPSGYTF. CDR3 DNA: TGTGCCAGCAGCTTAATTCCGGACAGGCCAAGTGGCTACACCTTC.

A single count supports this clone. This CDR3 reads CASSWQRTGGRGSYEQYF. The CDR3 DNA is TGTGCCAGCAGTTGGCAGAGGACAGGGGGTCGGGGCTCCTACGAGCAGTACTTC. The rearrangement uses TRBV27 and TRBJ2-7; TRBD1 agrees at 10 bases. CDR1 MNHEY and CDR2 SMNVEV come from the germline V gene (reference sequence). The length of the CDR3 is 18 residues. Trimming cost V 4 bases and J 0 bases; bases outside gene matches: 12.

This clone was observed a few times. V is TRBV2 and J is TRBJ1-2; TRBD1 matches 8 bases. V trimming: 7 bases; J trimming: 7 bases; junction bases outside the gene matches: 5. The CDR3 consists of 12 residues. Germline-derived CDR1 and CDR2 are SNHLY and FYNNEI. The CDR3 reads CASTGTGSGYTF. The CDR3 DNA follows: TGTGCCAGCACAGGGACAGGCAGTGGCTACACCTTC.

The chain recombines TRBV12-5 with TRBJ2-3; D remains ambiguous. V was trimmed by 5 bases and J by 6 bases, leaving 24 bases between them. Germline V lookup: CDR1 LGHNT, CDR2 FRNRAP. The CDR3 contains 17 residues. CDR3 protein: CASGNDKGQLSADTQYF. DNA of the CDR3: TGTGCTAGTGGTAACGACAAAGGTCAGCTTTCGGCGGATACGCAGTATTTT.